This TCR beta chain was documented in a study of OX40 agonist ivuxolimab in advanced cancers. TCRdb keeps only in-frame clones here, not all; method: immunoSEQ multiplex PCR. The sample lists roughly 84,000 clones, about 84% occurring once. The V gene end was trimmed by 5 bases and the J gene end by 4 bases; junction bases not matched to a gene: 3. From germline, CDR1 is MNHNS and CDR2 SASEGT. The CDR3 totals 13 residues. Specimen: CD4+ or CD8+ T cells sorted from blood, collected in a trial of the OX40 agonist ivuxolimab. The TCR sequence derives from an adult with an advanced solid tumor such as melanoma, head and neck, liver or kidney cancer. The chain couples TRBV6-1 to TRBJ1-2; 8 bases match TRBD1. The CDR3 nucleotides read TGTGCCAGCAGTCCCGGGACAGGCTATGGCTACACCTTC. Translating gives CASSPGTGYGYTF.